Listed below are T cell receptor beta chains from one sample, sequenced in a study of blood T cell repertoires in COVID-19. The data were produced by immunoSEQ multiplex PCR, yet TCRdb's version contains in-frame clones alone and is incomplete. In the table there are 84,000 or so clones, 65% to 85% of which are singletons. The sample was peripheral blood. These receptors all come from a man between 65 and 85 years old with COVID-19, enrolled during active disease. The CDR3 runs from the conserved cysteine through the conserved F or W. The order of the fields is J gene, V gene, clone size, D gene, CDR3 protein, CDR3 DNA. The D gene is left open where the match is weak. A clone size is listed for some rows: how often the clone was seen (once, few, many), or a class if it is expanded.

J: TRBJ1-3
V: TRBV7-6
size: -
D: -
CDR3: CASSPPVAGSGNTIYF
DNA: TGTGCCAGCAGCCCCCCCGTGGCGGGCTCTGGAAACACCATATATTTT

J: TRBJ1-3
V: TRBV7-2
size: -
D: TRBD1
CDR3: CASNGGGLGNTIYF
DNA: TGTGCCAGCAACGGAGGGGGCCTGGGAAACACCATATATTTT

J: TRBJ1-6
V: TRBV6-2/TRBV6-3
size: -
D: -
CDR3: CASSKGWGLSPLHF
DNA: TGTGCCAGCAGCAAGGGGTGGGGCCTTTCACCCCTCCACTTT

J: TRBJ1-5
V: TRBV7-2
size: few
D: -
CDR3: CASSFTGNQPQHF
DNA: TGTGCCAGCAGCTTTACCGGGAATCAGCCCCAGCATTTT

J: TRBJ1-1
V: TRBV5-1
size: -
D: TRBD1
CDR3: CASSVQGARGNTEAFF
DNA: TGCGCCAGCAGCGTACAGGGGGCCCGAGGGAACACTGAAGCTTTCTTT

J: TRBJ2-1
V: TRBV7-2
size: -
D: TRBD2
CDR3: CASIPVAGAYNEQFF
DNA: TGTGCCAGCATCCCCGTAGCGGGCGCCTACAATGAGCAGTTCTTC

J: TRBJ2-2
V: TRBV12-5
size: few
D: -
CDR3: CASGLQNTGELFF
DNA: TGTGCTAGTGGCTTACAGAACACCGGGGAGCTGTTTTTT

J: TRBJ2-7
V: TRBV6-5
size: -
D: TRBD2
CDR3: CASSYVSSGPREQYF
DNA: TGTGCCAGCAGTTACGTATCTAGCGGGCCTAGGGAGCAGTACTTC

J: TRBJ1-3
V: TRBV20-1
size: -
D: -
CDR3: CSASYGTFGNTIYF
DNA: TGCAGTGCTAGTTACGGGACATTTGGAAACACCATATATTTT

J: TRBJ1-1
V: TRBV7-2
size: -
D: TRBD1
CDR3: CASSLVTGVNTEAFF
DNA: TGTGCCAGCAGCTTAGTGACAGGGGTGAACACTGAAGCTTTCTTT

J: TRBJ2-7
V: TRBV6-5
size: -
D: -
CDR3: CASKSGFEPREQYF
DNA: TGTGCCAGTAAATCAGGATTTGAACCCCGCGAGCAGTACTTC

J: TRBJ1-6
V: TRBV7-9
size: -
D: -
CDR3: CASSKAGTRRNSPLHF
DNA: TGTGCCAGCAGCAAGGCCGGGACACGGAGGAATTCACCCCTCCACTTT

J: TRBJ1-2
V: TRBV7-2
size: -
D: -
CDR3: CASSLSTGRYGYTF
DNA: TGTGCCAGCAGCTTATCTACGGGTCGCTATGGCTACACCTTC

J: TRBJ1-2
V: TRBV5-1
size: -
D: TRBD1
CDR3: CASSGGQGSGGYTF
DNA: TGCGCCAGCAGCGGCGGACAGGGAAGTGGTGGCTACACCTTC

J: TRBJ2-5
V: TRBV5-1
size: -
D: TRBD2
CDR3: CASSLAGGHQETQYF
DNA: TGCGCCAGCAGCTTGGCGGGGGGACACCAAGAGACCCAGTACTTC

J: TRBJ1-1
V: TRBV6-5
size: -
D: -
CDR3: CASSTQGTMNTEAFF
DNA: TGTGCCAGCAGTACGCAGGGGACAATGAACACTGAAGCTTTCTTT

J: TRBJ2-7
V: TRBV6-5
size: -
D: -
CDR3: CASRHRVSYEQYF
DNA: TGTGCCAGCCGCCACAGGGTCTCCTACGAGCAGTACTTC

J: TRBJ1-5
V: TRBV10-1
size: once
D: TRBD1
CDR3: CASTQIRGDRGREAESYSNQPQHF
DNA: TGCGCCAGCACTCAGATTCGAGGGGACAGGGGCAGGGAGGCAGAATCTTATAGCAATCAGCCCCAGCATTTT

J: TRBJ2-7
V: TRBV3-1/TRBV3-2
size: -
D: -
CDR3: CASSLTAGTGEQYF
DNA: TGTGCCAGCAGCTTGACGGCGGGAACGGGGGAGCAGTACTTC

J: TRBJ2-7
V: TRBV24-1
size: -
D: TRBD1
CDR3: CATSDDQGAPYEQYF
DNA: TGTGCCACCAGTGACGACCAGGGGGCCCCCTACGAGCAGTACTTC

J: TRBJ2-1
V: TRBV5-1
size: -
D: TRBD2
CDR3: CASSLVPSGGTNWNEQFF
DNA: TGCGCCAGCAGCTTGGTTCCTAGCGGGGGGACGAACTGGAATGAGCAGTTCTTC

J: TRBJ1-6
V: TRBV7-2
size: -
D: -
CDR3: CASSFSPGTLHF
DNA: TGTGCCAGCAGTTTCTCTCCTGGCACCCTCCACTTT

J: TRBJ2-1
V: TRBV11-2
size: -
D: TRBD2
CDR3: CASSLNGGISSYNEQFF
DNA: TGTGCCAGCAGCTTGAACGGGGGGATCAGCTCCTACAATGAGCAGTTCTTC

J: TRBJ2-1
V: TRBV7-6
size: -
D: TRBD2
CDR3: CASTPFSGSSYNEQFF
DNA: TGTGCCAGCACCCCTTTTAGCGGGAGCTCCTACAATGAGCAGTTCTTC

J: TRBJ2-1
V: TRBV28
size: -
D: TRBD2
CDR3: CASGRASGNNEQFF
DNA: TGTGCCAGTGGGCGGGCTAGCGGGAACAATGAGCAGTTCTTC

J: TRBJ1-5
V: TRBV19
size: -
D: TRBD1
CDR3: CASSAHRWSGQELNQPQHF
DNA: TGTGCCAGTAGTGCCCACCGGTGGAGTGGACAGGAGCTCAATCAGCCCCAGCATTTT

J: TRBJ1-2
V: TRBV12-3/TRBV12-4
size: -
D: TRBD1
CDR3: CASSPDRDAGYTF
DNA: TGTGCCAGCAGCCCGGACAGGGACGCTGGCTACACCTTC

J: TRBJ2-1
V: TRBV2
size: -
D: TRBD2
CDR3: CASSGLAGGPYNEQFF
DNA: TGTGCCAGCAGTGGTTTAGCGGGAGGGCCCTACAATGAGCAGTTCTTC

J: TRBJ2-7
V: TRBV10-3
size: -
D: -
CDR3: CAISGTDTNEQYF
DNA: TGTGCCATCAGTGGAACGGACACCAACGAGCAGTACTTC

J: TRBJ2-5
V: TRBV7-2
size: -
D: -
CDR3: CASSFHRDKETQYF
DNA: TGTGCCAGCAGCTTTCACAGGGATAAGGAGACCCAGTACTTC

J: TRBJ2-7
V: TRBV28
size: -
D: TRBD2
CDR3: CASSEGLAGFYEQYF
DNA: TGTGCCAGCAGTGAAGGTCTAGCGGGGTTCTACGAGCAGTACTTC

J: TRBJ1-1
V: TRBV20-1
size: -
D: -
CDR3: CSAGGRTEAFF
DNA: TGCAGTGCCGGAGGGCGCACTGAAGCTTTCTTT

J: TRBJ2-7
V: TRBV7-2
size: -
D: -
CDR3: CASSPSRGAEQYF
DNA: TGTGCCAGCAGCCCATCCCGGGGAGCCGAGCAGTACTTC

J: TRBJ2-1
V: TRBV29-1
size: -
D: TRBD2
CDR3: CSVKRTSEHEQFF
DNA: TGCAGCGTCAAGAGGACTAGCGAGCATGAGCAGTTCTTC

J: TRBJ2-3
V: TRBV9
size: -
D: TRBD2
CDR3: CASSVVAGGTDTQYF
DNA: TGTGCCAGCAGCGTTGTAGCGGGGGGCACAGATACGCAGTATTTT